Presented here are 24 T cell receptor beta chains from one specimen sequenced in a study of blood T cell repertoires in COVID-19. Here immunoSEQ multiplex PCR was the method, and the copy in TCRdb shows in-frame clones only, minus some. The sample yields some 41,000 clones, approximately 90% seen once. Sequencing was done on a sample of peripheral blood. These receptors were obtained from a woman aged 25-40 years in a cohort sampled during active COVID-19.

V gene TRBV21-1 combines with J gene TRBJ2-3; TRBD2 was called by the table and not checked on the DNA. TRBV21-1 is noted as a pseudogene. The CDR3 runs to 16 residues. The chain's CDR3 is CASSKVSAVITDTQYF. The CDR3 DNA reads as TGTGCCAGCAGCAAAGTTTCGGCGGTGATCACAGATACGCAGTATTTT.

The chain links TRBV5-1 to TRBJ2-7; no definite D call. Germline CDR1 is SGHRS and CDR2 is YFSETQ. The length of the CDR3 is 13 residues. Trimming pared 1 base from V and 0 bases from J, leaving 5 bases between. The CDR3 protein is CASSLLPSYEQYF. The CDR3 DNA sequence: TGCGCCAGCAGCTTGCTCCCCTCCTACGAGCAGTACTTC. Full variable domain (remainder filled in from reference TRBV5-1 and TRBJ2-7): KAGVTQTPRYLIKTRGQQVTLSCSPISGHRSVSWYQQTPGQGLQFLFEYFSETQRNKGNFPGRFSGRQFSNSRSEMNVSTLELGDSALYLCASSLLPSYEQYFGPGTRLTVT.

The chain uses TRBV7-9 and TRBJ1-5; TRBD1 matches 8 bases. In germline, CDR1 is SEHNR, CDR2 FQNEAQ (reference sequence). The V gene end was trimmed by 6 bases and the J gene end by 4 bases; junction bases not matched to a gene: 8. CDR3 length: 15 residues. CDR3 amino acids: CASSSGQGQNQPQHF. The CDR3 bases are TGTGCCAGCAGTTCTGGACAGGGACAAAATCAGCCCCAGCATTTT.

The chain has TRBV19 and TRBJ2-1, with 13 bases matching TRBD2. Trimming cost V 8 bases and J 0 bases; bases outside gene matches: 10. CDR3 size: 18 residues. The germline V gene has CDR1 LNHDA and CDR2 SQIVND (reference sequence). As DNA, the CDR3 is TGTGCCAGTCGCAGACTAGCGGGAGGACCTAGCTCCTACAATGAGCAGTTCTTC. It is translated as CASRRLAGGPSSYNEQFF.

The J gene is TRBJ2-7, the V gene TRBV14, with 7 bases that match TRBD1. This CDR3 spans 14 amino acids. CDR1 and CDR2 from the germline V gene are SGHDN and FVKESK. The trim removed 1 base at V and 2 bases at J, leaving 2 bases unmatched. CDR3 sequence reads: CASSQAQGPYEQYF. CDR3 bases: TGTGCCAGCAGCCAAGCACAGGGGCCCTACGAGCAGTACTTC.

V gene TRBV7-9 combines with J gene TRBJ2-5; 14 bases align to TRBD2. Germline V lookup: CDR1 SEHNR, CDR2 FQNEAQ (reference sequence). The CDR3 is made up of 18 amino acids. Trimming at V came to 3 bases and at J to 3 bases, leaving 9 bases not matched to a gene. For the CDR3, the DNA is TGTGCCAGCAGCTTTCCGGGGTTGGGACTAGCGGGAGAAGAGACCCAGTACTTC. Translating gives CASSFPGLGLAGEETQYF.

The rearrangement joins TRBV21-1 to TRBJ1-2. TRBV21-1 counts as a pseudogene. CDR3 length: 14 amino acids. The CDR3 protein is CASSKVGRIYGYTF. CDR3 nucleotides: TGTGCCAGCAGCAAAGTTGGGAGGATCTATGGCTACACCTTC.

V gene TRBV6-6 combines with J gene TRBJ2-7; 11 bases are shared with TRBD2. Per the germline V gene, CDR1 is MNHNY and CDR2 is SVGAGI (reference sequence). The CDR3 spans 14 residues. The V gene end was trimmed by 6 bases and the J gene end by 2 bases; junction bases not matched to a gene: 3. In nucleotides, the CDR3 is TGTGCCAGCAGCCCGGGACTAGCGGCCTACGAGCAGTACTTC. Translating it yields CASSPGLAAYEQYF.

The chain carries TRBV29-1 and TRBJ2-7, with a weak D call TRBD1 (6 bases). CDR3 size: 14 residues. The V and J ends lost 4 bases and 4 bases respectively, with 17 bases between them. Germline CDR1 SQVTM, CDR2 ANQGSEA. CDR3 sequence reads: CSVGTAQGQYEQYF. Written as DNA, the CDR3 is TGCAGCGTTGGTACCGCACAGGGACAATACGAGCAGTACTTC.

This clone was recorded once. The chain combines TRBV4-3 with TRBJ2-1, with D perhaps matching TRBD2 (5 bases). The germline V and J ends were trimmed by 3 bases and 7 bases, with 22 bases remaining between them. Germline V lookup: CDR1 LGHNA, CDR2 YSLEER. The CDR3 covers 17 residues. This CDR3 is CASSHGVRSGTGNEQFF. Written as DNA, the CDR3 is TGCGCCAGCAGCCATGGTGTAAGATCGGGAACCGGGAATGAGCAGTTCTTC.

This chain connects TRBV28 to TRBJ1-5; a possible D gene is TRBD1 (6 bases). V dropped 6 bases and J dropped 6 bases, with 30 bases sitting between them. Germline V gives CDR1 MDHEN, CDR2 SYDVKM. CDR3 length: 19 amino acids. The DNA for the CDR3 is TGTGCCAGCAGAAAGGCCTTCATACAGGGATCTGAAGGTAGTCAGCCCCAGCATTTT. Amino acid sequence: CASRKAFIQGSEGSQPQHF. The full variable domain, rest sourced from reference TRBV28 and TRBJ1-5, is DVKVTQSSRYLVKRTGEKVFLECVQDMDHENMFWYRQDPGLGLRLIYFSYDVKMKEKGDIPEGYSVSREKKERFSLILESASTNQTSMYLCASRKAFIQGSEGSQPQHFGDGTRLSIL.

The chain is built from TRBV10-1 and TRBJ2-4, with a tentative D call TRBD2 (6 bases). This CDR3 has 15 residues. Germline lookup yields CDR1 WNHNN and CDR2 SYGVQD (reference sequence). V gave up 2 bases and J gave up 0 bases, with 8 bases separating them. CDR3 sequence: CASSEGGIAKNIQYF. For the CDR3, the DNA is TGCGCCAGCAGTGAGGGGGGGATAGCCAAAAACATTCAGTACTTC.

V gene TRBV19 combines with J gene TRBJ1-2; 7 bases are shared with TRBD1. This CDR3 is built from 14 residues. CDR1 and CDR2 from the germline V gene are LNHDA and SQIVND (reference sequence). The V gene end was trimmed by 9 bases and the J gene end by 0 bases; junction bases not matched to a gene: 7. This CDR3 reads CASTPGQTNYGYTF. DNA for the CDR3: TGTGCCAGCACCCCGGGACAGACTAACTATGGCTACACCTTC.

The V and J genes are TRBV9 and TRBJ2-5; 7 positions match TRBD2. The germline V gene encodes CDR1 SGDLS and CDR2 YYNGEE. After removal of 0 bases from V and 4 bases from J, the junction contained 6 bases not matched to a gene. The CDR3 contains 15 residues. The CDR3 is CASSVGTAGVETQYF. CDR3 DNA: TGTGCCAGCAGCGTAGGAACGGCGGGGGTAGAGACCCAGTACTTC.

This rearrangement joins TRBV6-5 to TRBJ2-5; D is perhaps TRBD1 (6 bases). V lost 9 bases and J 1 base, leaving 18 bases between the germline ends. Germline values: CDR1 MNHEY, CDR2 SVGAGI. The CDR3 loop spans 15 amino acids. The DNA for the CDR3 is TGTGCCAGTTCCAGGTCCAGGGGATCCCAAGAGACCCAGTACTTC. Encoded protein: CASSRSRGSQETQYF.

This clone was recorded once. The gene calls are TRBV3-1 (or the pseudogene TRBV3-2) and TRBJ1-1; D unresolved. The CDR3 runs 15 residues. The germline CDR1 and CDR2 sequences are LGHDT and YNNKEL (reference sequence). Trimming removed 0 bases at V and 0 bases at J, with 8 bases between. The CDR3 bases are TGTGCCAGCAGCCAAGATTCCGGGGTGAACACTGAAGCTTTCTTT. Encoded protein: CASSQDSGVNTEAFF.

The chain carries TRBV6-1 and TRBJ2-7; unclear D gene. CDR3 length: 15 residues. The V and J ends lost 1 base and 0 bases respectively, with 10 bases between them. CDR1 and CDR2 (germline): MNHNS, SASEGT. CDR3 DNA sequence: TGTGCCAGCAGTGAAGAACTACCTCCCTCCTACGAGCAGTACTTC. This gives the protein CASSEELPPSYEQYF.

The chain carries TRBV2 and TRBJ2-2; perhaps TRBD2 as D (6 bases). The germline V and J ends were trimmed by 6 bases and 2 bases, with 13 bases remaining between them. The CDR3 contains 15 residues. From germline, CDR1 is SNHLY and CDR2 FYNNEI. The CDR3 DNA reads as TGTGCCAGCAGGGGGGGAAGCGGTAACACCGGGGAGCTGTTTTTT. Its protein is CASRGGSGNTGELFF. The whole variable domain, filled in from reference TRBV2 and TRBJ2-2, reads EPEVTQTPSHQVTQMGQEVILRCVPISNHLYFYWYRQILGQKVEFLVSFYNNEISEKSEIFDDQFSVERPDGSNFTLKIRSTKLEDSAMYFCASRGGSGNTGELFFGEGSRLTVL.

The chain joins TRBV3-1 (or the pseudogene TRBV3-2) to TRBJ1-1, with D tentatively TRBD1 (6 bases). The CDR3 covers 16 residues. V was cut by 1 base and J by 0 bases, with 12 bases left in between. CDR1 and CDR2 from the germline V gene are LGHDT and YNNKEL (reference sequence). This CDR3 is CASSQGGGGLNTEAFF. Written as DNA, the CDR3 is TGTGCCAGCAGCCAAGGCGGGGGCGGACTGAACACTGAAGCTTTCTTT.

CDR3 amino acids: CASSMTSGPQETQYF. CDR3 coding DNA: TGTGCCAGCAGCATGACTAGCGGGCCCCAAGAGACCCAGTACTTC. The rearrangement uses TRBV7-3 and TRBJ2-5, with TRBD2 identical over 10 bases. CDR1 is SGHTA, CDR2 FQGTGA, per germline. The junction had 4 bases not matched to a gene; V was cut back by 5 bases and J by 1 base. CDR3 length: 15 amino acids.

V usage is TRBV15 and J usage is TRBJ1-3; no reliable D call. With 0 bases removed from V and 3 bases from J, the gap between germline ends came to 9 bases. The CDR3 length is 15 residues. Germline V lookup: CDR1 LNHNV, CDR2 YYDKDF (reference sequence). For the CDR3, the DNA is TGTGCCACCAGCAGAGATAACAGCTTTGGAAACACCATATATTTT. This gives the protein CATSRDNSFGNTIYF.

The rearrangement uses TRBV3-1 (or the pseudogene TRBV3-2) and TRBJ2-5, with D possibly matching TRBD2 (5 bases). Germline CDR1 is LGHDT and CDR2 is YNNKEL (reference sequence). CDR3 length equals 16 residues. V was trimmed by 2 bases and J by 1 base, leaving 14 bases between them. CDR3: CASSQLPTSSQETQYF. Here the CDR3 DNA reads TGTGCCAGCAGCCAACTTCCAACTAGTTCCCAAGAGACCCAGTACTTC.

The chain uses TRBV4-3 and TRBJ2-5; a weak D match, TRBD2 (6 bases). The ends were cut back, 0 bases at V and 9 bases at J, with 17 bases in the middle. Germline assignment: CDR1 LGHNA and CDR2 YSLEER. The CDR3 contains 15 residues. The CDR3: CASSQDSGRLTAQYF. CDR3 DNA sequence: TGCGCCAGCAGCCAAGACTCAGGGAGGTTGACGGCCCAGTACTTC.

The V call is TRBV3-1 (or the pseudogene TRBV3-2), the J call TRBJ2-7; a possible D gene is TRBD2 (6 bases). Germline CDR1 is LGHDT and CDR2 is YNNKEL (reference sequence). Between the trimmed V and J ends, which lost 2 bases and 2 bases, there was a span of 10 bases. The CDR3 extends over 14 amino acids. The CDR3 sequence: CASSQNSGPYEQYF. The CDR3 region has the DNA TGTGCCAGCAGCCAAAATAGCGGACCCTACGAGCAGTACTTC.